The 22 T cell receptor beta chains listed next were all sequenced from one sample in a study of shared clonotypes between healthy human individuals. Repertoires were generated with immunoSEQ multiplex PCR, while TCRdb's copy carries only in-frame clones and drops some. Of fewer than 1 million clones detected, 96% appear once; the ten largest clones hold about 0.25%. CD45RO-negative, CCR7-selected cells formed the naive CD8 fraction, which excluded terminally differentiated effector memory CD45RA+ cells. Sequencing was performed on naive CD8+ T cells sorted from blood. The origin of the receptors is a man between 25 and 39 years old in good health.

The V call is TRBV7-6, the J call TRBJ2-3; no definite D call. The germline CDR1 and CDR2 sequences are SGHVS and FNYEAQ. The V and J ends lost 5 bases and 4 bases respectively, with 4 bases between them. The CDR3 totals 11 residues. Written as DNA, the CDR3 is TGTGCCAGCAGCGCCCCAGATACGCAGTATTTT. This codes for CASSAPDTQYF.

CDR3 in DNA: TGCGCCAGCAGTCAGGGCGCCGGACTAGCGGAATCCTACGAGCAGTACTTC. Translating it yields CASSQGAGLAESYEQYF. The J gene is TRBJ2-7, the V gene TRBV23-1; 10 bases match TRBD2. TRBV23-1 is an ORF, with its function uncertain. This CDR3 contains 17 residues. V shed 3 bases, J shed 1 base, and the junction held 9 bases outside the gene matches.

The table lists this clone with a count of one. The J gene is TRBJ2-3, the V gene TRBV7-6, with 10 bases lining up with TRBD2. Trimming cost V 1 base and J 6 bases; bases outside gene matches: 7. The CDR3 has 16 amino acids. CDR1 and CDR2 (germline): SGHVS, FNYEAQ. CDR3 residues: CASSLEVAGGADTQYF. The DNA for the CDR3 is TGTGCCAGCAGCTTAGAGGTAGCGGGAGGAGCGGATACGCAGTATTTT.

V and J are TRBV30 and TRBJ2-5; TRBD2 agrees at 9 bases. J was trimmed by 2 bases and V by 3 bases; bases with no gene match: 7. Looked up from germline, CDR1 is GTSNPN and CDR2 is SVGIG (reference sequence). There are 15 residues in the CDR3. The DNA of the CDR3 is TGTGCCTGGAGAGACTTAGCGGGGGAACAAGAGACCCAGTACTTC. It specifies CAWRDLAGEQETQYF.

The chain combines TRBV27 with TRBJ2-5, with TRBD1 as a possible D gene (6 bases). V shed 4 bases and J shed 5 bases, with 14 bases lying between them. Germline CDR1 MNHEY, CDR2 SMNVEV (reference sequence). CDR3 length equals 14 residues. The CDR3 DNA reads as TGTGCCAGCAGTTCCCACACAGGGTTGGAGACCCAGTACTTC. Protein sequence: CASSSHTGLETQYF.

This clone was found once. The chain uses TRBV27 and TRBJ2-7, with D possibly TRBD2 on 5 matching bases. The CDR3 contains 12 residues. V lost 10 bases and J lost 6, with 16 bases in between. Germline values: CDR1 MNHEY, CDR2 SMNVEV (reference sequence). The CDR3 reads CATMGPSREQYF. The CDR3 bases are TGTGCCACCATGGGCCCTAGCCGCGAGCAGTACTTC.

The rearrangement uses TRBV21-1 and TRBJ2-6; the table names TRBD2, a call not compared with the DNA. TRBV21-1 is annotated as a pseudogene. The CDR3 is made up of 14 amino acids. For the CDR3, the DNA is TGTGCCAGCAGCCACCGGGCTGGGGCCAACGTCCTGACTTTC. This translates into CASSHRAGANVLTF.

V and J are TRBV7-6 and TRBJ2-7; D is undetermined. The CDR3 extends over 16 amino acids. Germline CDR1 is SGHVS and CDR2 is FNYEAQ. Trimming left V 5 bases short and J 6 bases short, with 23 bases between. CDR3: CASSPTVREANAEQYF. The CDR3 nucleotides read TGTGCCAGCAGCCCGACCGTTCGCGAGGCTAATGCCGAGCAGTACTTC.

V gene TRBV29-1 combines with J gene TRBJ2-7; TRBD1 agrees at 7 bases. The CDR3 is 13 amino acids. The germline V gene encodes CDR1 SQVTM and CDR2 ANQGSEA. The junction had 6 bases not matched to a gene; V was cut back by 7 bases and J by 0 bases. The CDR3 loop reads CSAWDRSSYEQYF. CDR3 coding DNA: TGCAGCGCATGGGACAGAAGCTCCTACGAGCAGTACTTC.

The chain joins TRBV18 to TRBJ1-5, with D unclear. The V end was cut by 3 bases, the J end by 5 bases, with 17 bases between. This CDR3 has 16 amino acids. Looked up from germline, CDR1 is KGHSH and CDR2 is LQKENI. The CDR3 DNA follows: TGTGCCAGCTCACCCCTGGTGCGGGAGTGTCATCAGCCCCAGCATTTT. Its translation: CASSPLVRECHQPQHF.

The chain is built from TRBV4-3 and TRBJ2-5; 7 nucleotides agree with TRBD2. Germline V gives CDR1 LGHNA, CDR2 YSLEER. This CDR3 has 14 amino acids. Trimming at V came to 4 bases and at J to 7 bases, leaving 9 bases not matched to a gene. The CDR3: CASSPRIREGTQYF. The CDR3 DNA sequence: TGCGCCAGCAGCCCGCGGATAAGGGAGGGGACCCAGTACTTC.

The rearrangement uses TRBV7-9 and TRBJ2-1; unclear D gene. The length of the CDR3 is 14 residues. Germline V gene sequence: CDR1 SEHNR, CDR2 FQNEAQ (reference sequence). V lost 6 bases and J 4 bases, leaving 13 bases between the germline ends. The CDR3 spells CASRTRSDYNEQFF. The CDR3 DNA reads as TGTGCCAGCAGAACAAGGAGCGATTACAATGAGCAGTTCTTC.

The chain is built from TRBV6-1 and TRBJ2-7; TRBD1 aligns across 7 bases. Trimming removed 7 bases from V and 6 bases from J; junction bases left unmatched: 12. Germline CDR1 MNHNS, CDR2 SASEGT. This CDR3 is built from 14 residues. CDR3 DNA sequence: TGTGCCAGCAAGAAAAGACAGGGAGCCGTCGAGCAGTACTTC. This translates into CASKKRQGAVEQYF.

The J gene is TRBJ2-1, the V gene TRBV15, with 7 bases lining up with TRBD2. The germline V gene encodes CDR1 LNHNV and CDR2 YYDKDF (reference sequence). The CDR3 loop spans 13 amino acids. Losses at the gene ends were 6 bases for V and 9 bases for J; bases not matched to a gene: 8. The DNA for the CDR3 is TGTGCCACCAGTAAGGCAGCGGGAATTGAGCAGTTCTTC. Encoded protein: CATSKAAGIEQFF.

The rearrangement joins TRBV28 to TRBJ1-2, with D maybe TRBD1 (6 bases). The CDR3 length is 13 residues. Trimming shortened V by 7 bases and J by 4 bases, and 13 bases separated the two germline ends. Germline V gene lookup returns CDR1 MDHEN and CDR2 SYDVKM. For the CDR3, the DNA is TGTGCCAGCAACCCACAGGGAACCTATGGCTACACCTTC. Protein: CASNPQGTYGYTF.

This clone was observed a single time. The chain joins TRBV7-9 to TRBJ2-1; D may be TRBD1 or TRBD2 (7 bases each). Trimming left V 5 bases short and J 7 bases short, with 15 bases between. This CDR3 spans 14 amino acids. Germline V gene data show CDR1 as SEHNR and CDR2 as FQNEAQ (reference sequence). The CDR3 protein is CASSQGGRLNEQFF. CDR3 in DNA: TGTGCCAGCAGCCAGGGGGGGCGGCTGAATGAGCAGTTCTTC.

The genes are TRBV15 and TRBJ2-5; either TRBD1 or TRBD2 may fit D (5 bases each). There are 15 residues in the CDR3. Germline V CDR1 and CDR2: LNHNV, YYDKDF (reference sequence). The V end lost 3 bases, the J end lost 5 bases, and 16 bases lay between the germline ends. CDR3 sequence (DNA): TGTGCCACCAGCAGCTTTGGGACCCCGGTGGAGACCCAGTACTTC. Translating gives CATSSFGTPVETQYF.

The chain employs TRBV4-1 and TRBJ2-7, with 8 nucleotides matching TRBD2. The CDR3 spans 15 residues. CDR1 is MGHRA, CDR2 YSYEKL, per germline. Trimming took 4 bases from V and 1 from J; bases not matched to a gene: 6. The CDR3 sequence is CASSLRGGGSYEQYF. The CDR3 DNA reads TGCGCCAGCAGCCTTCGGGGGGGTGGATCCTACGAGCAGTACTTC.

V and J are TRBV7-9 and TRBJ2-7; 7 bases line up with TRBD1. The J segment lost 0 bases and the V segment lost 4 bases, leaving 12 bases of the junction unmatched. CDR1 is SEHNR and CDR2 is FQNEAQ in the germline V gene (reference sequence). The CDR3 has 17 residues. CDR3 DNA: TGTGCCAGCAGCTCCCGTCCCGCAGGGGGATACTCCTACGAGCAGTACTTC. Amino acids: CASSSRPAGGYSYEQYF.

This chain uses TRBV5-4 with TRBJ2-7; no clear D. Germline CDR1 reads SGHNT; CDR2 reads YYREEE (reference sequence). This CDR3 has 14 amino acids. V gave up 1 base and J gave up 2 bases, with 10 bases separating them. CDR3 protein: CASSLLDRAYEQYF. The CDR3 DNA reads TGTGCCAGCAGCTTGTTGGACCGAGCCTACGAGCAGTACTTC.

J is TRBJ2-1 and V is TRBV9, with 15 bases identical to TRBD2. V lost 0 bases and J lost 10; bases outside the gene matches: 14. The CDR3 has 19 amino acids. From germline, CDR1 is SGDLS and CDR2 YYNGEE. This chain's CDR3 is CASSVGRTSGRAKQGEQFF. CDR3 DNA sequence: TGTGCCAGCAGCGTAGGGAGGACTAGCGGGAGGGCCAAGCAGGGGGAGCAGTTCTTC.

This clone was counted between two and nine times. The chain employs TRBV29-1 and TRBJ2-3, with a weak D call TRBD2 (5 bases). Trimming removed 3 bases at V and 4 bases at J, with 17 bases between. The CDR3 loop spans 15 amino acids. Germline V CDR1 and CDR2: SQVTM, ANQGSEA. This chain's CDR3 is CSVDPASSPADTQYF. The CDR3 region has the DNA TGCAGCGTTGATCCGGCTAGCTCACCCGCAGATACGCAGTATTTT.